The present T cell receptor beta chain was sequenced within a study of regulatory T cells in long-lasting Graves disease. This CDR3 is 14 amino acids long. The V gene lost 6 bases and the J gene lost 2 bases, with 14 bases spanning the gap. Germline CDR1 is SGHDT and CDR2 is YYEEEE. This clonotype has ten or more counts. Indicated time point: newly diagnosed GD, antithyroid drugs for less than 3 months. Extracted RNA from PBMCs served as the source of the TCR library. Staff drew 8 to 9 milliliters of peripheral blood into EDTA tubes. In building TCR beta libraries, iRepertoire HTBI primers were used together with Arm-PCR of CDR3 regions. TCRdb recomputed calls from the multiplex PCR reads with MiXCR, one row per CDR3 protein. The sample has more than 300,000 distinct CDR3 sequences, roughly a sixth seen once.

The chain uses TRBV5-6 and TRBJ1-2; tentative D call: TRBD1 (5 bases). This clonotype originated in a female donor with Graves disease. The specimen comprised peripheral blood mononuclear cells (PBMCs), sampled at new diagnosis, from a patient treated with antithyroid drugs. The CDR3 loop reads CASIQRDGNYGYTF. CDR3 bases: TGTGCCAGCATACAGCGGGACGGAAACTATGGCTACACCTTC.